The 7 T cell receptor beta chains below were found in one sample sequenced in a study of cytomegalovirus exposure and HLA in healthy donors. Amplification used 60 Vbeta primers and 13 Jbeta primers. Measured with immunoSEQ multiplex PCR; TCRdb has only the in-frame clones, and not every one. The sample yields some 190,000 clones, 60% to 85% seen once. The sequenced sample consisted of PBMCs. The source is a man younger than 30 in good health and CMV-seronegative.

The V gene is TRBV28, the J gene TRBJ1-2, with D perhaps matching TRBD1 (6 bases). Between the trimmed V and J ends, which lost 7 bases and 5 bases, there was a span of 14 bases. CDR1 and CDR2 from the germline V gene are MDHEN and SYDVKM. The CDR3 consists of 13 residues. CDR3: CASIATGIYGYTF. CDR3 nucleotide sequence: TGTGCCAGCATCGCAACAGGGATTTATGGCTACACCTTC.

The V and J genes are TRBV28 and TRBJ1-2, with D hard to call. Per the germline V gene, CDR1 is MDHEN and CDR2 is SYDVKM. The CDR3 spans 12 residues. V was cut by 5 bases and J by 7 bases, with 11 bases left in between. The CDR3 protein is CASSPREGGYTF. CDR3 DNA sequence: TGTGCCAGCAGTCCCCGGGAGGGTGGCTACACCTTC.

The chain employs TRBV7-6 and TRBJ2-3; 7 bases fit TRBD2. Germline loops: CDR1 SGHVS, CDR2 FNYEAQ. Trimming took 5 bases from V and 4 from J; bases not matched to a gene: 9. The CDR3 runs to 15 residues. The CDR3: CASSPPGREADTQYF. The CDR3 nucleotides read TGTGCCAGCAGCCCGCCGGGCCGGGAGGCAGATACGCAGTATTTT.

V usage is TRBV15 and J usage is TRBJ1-1; the D gene is possibly TRBD1 (6 bases). The CDR3 totals 14 residues. Germline lookup yields CDR1 LNHNV and CDR2 YYDKDF (reference sequence). V lost 5 bases and J 2 bases, leaving 12 bases between the germline ends. CDR3 residues: CATSGTGLNTEAFF. CDR3 nucleotide sequence: TGTGCCACCAGCGGTACAGGGTTAAACACTGAAGCTTTCTTT.

The J gene is TRBJ1-2, the V gene TRBV5-5, with 11 bases fitting TRBD1. The CDR3 consists of 15 residues. The germline V gene has CDR1 SGHKS and CDR2 YYEKEE (reference sequence). With V trimmed by 0 bases and J by 5 bases, 3 bases remained unmatched. The CDR3 DNA sequence: TGTGCCAGCAGCTTGGCGGGGACAGGGGGGTATGGCTACACCTTC. Translating gives CASSLAGTGGYGYTF.

This chain connects TRBV6-6 to TRBJ2-1; 8 nucleotides align to TRBD2. Looked up from germline, CDR1 is MNHNY and CDR2 is SVGAGI (reference sequence). J was trimmed by 5 bases and V by 6 bases; bases with no gene match: 6. CDR3 length: 14 residues. For the CDR3, the DNA is TGTGCCAGCAGGGGGAGCGGGGGAAACAATGAGCAGTTCTTC. This encodes CASRGSGGNNEQFF.

The J gene is TRBJ1-1, the V gene TRBV18; D remains ambiguous. The CDR3 loop spans 13 amino acids. Germline values: CDR1 KGHSH, CDR2 LQKENI. Trimming took off 5 bases at V and 6 bases at J, with 13 bases between the two ends. CDR3 sequence reads: CASSERPGSEAFF. The CDR3 DNA follows: TGTGCCAGCTCAGAAAGGCCCGGGTCTGAAGCTTTCTTT.